This is a list of T cell receptor beta chains from one sample in a study of cytomegalovirus exposure and HLA in healthy donors. Some clones are missing from TCRdb's copy, which holds only in-frame ones; the method was immunoSEQ multiplex PCR. The repertoire holds around 92,000 clones, around three quarters seen once, with roughly a sixth in the top ten. Sequencing was carried out using PBMCs. The receptors here all came from a man in his sixties in good health and CMV-seropositive. Both conserved end residues are part of each CDR3. The order of the fields is D gene, J gene, clone size, V gene, CDR3 protein, CDR3 DNA. A D gene is named only where the DNA matches it firmly. A clone size is listed for some rows: how often the clone was seen (once, few, many), or a class if it is expanded.

NA TRBJ1-1 NA TRBV6-5 CASSSLSGGGTEAFF TGTGCCAGCAGTTCTCTCAGCGGGGGGGGGACTGAAGCTTTCTTT
NA TRBJ2-7 few TRBV5-8 CASSPGVAAISYEQYF TGTGCCAGCAGCCCCGGGGTAGCGGCTATCTCCTACGAGCAGTACTTC
TRBD1 TRBJ1-2 NA TRBV7-2 CASSLAMTGFGYGYTF TGTGCCAGCAGCTTAGCGATGACAGGGTTCGGCTATGGCTACACCTTC
NA TRBJ1-2 NA TRBV5-1 CASSLAGDIYGYTF TGCGCCAGCAGCTTGGCCGGGGACATCTATGGCTACACCTTC
NA TRBJ1-2 NA TRBV7-9 CASSQAGYYGYTF TGTGCCAGCAGCCAAGCGGGGTACTATGGCTACACCTTC
TRBD1 TRBJ2-2 NA TRBV6-1 CASSEATGGASGELFF TGTGCCAGCAGTGAAGCAACAGGGGGCGCTTCCGGGGAGCTGTTTTTT
NA TRBJ2-5 NA TRBV19 CASSMTRQQETQYF TGTGCCAGTAGTATGACAAGACAGCAAGAGACCCAGTACTTC
TRBD1 TRBJ2-7 few TRBV4-1 CASSARTGFGEQYF TGCGCCAGCAGCGCCCGGACAGGGTTCGGGGAGCAGTACTTC
TRBD1 TRBJ2-1 NA TRBV28 CASGKGQGLYNEQFF TGTGCCAGCGGAAAGGGACAGGGGTTATACAATGAGCAGTTCTTC
TRBD2 TRBJ2-1 NA TRBV11-2 CASFGLAGGLSSYNEQFF TGTGCCAGCTTTGGACTAGCGGGGGGACTTAGCTCCTACAATGAGCAGTTCTTC
NA TRBJ2-7 few TRBV6-5 CASSYRQASEQYF TGTGCCAGCAGTTACCGACAGGCGTCCGAGCAGTACTTC
NA TRBJ2-7 NA TRBV7-9 CASSPSGGNEQYF TGTGCCAGCAGCCCTTCAGGTGGAAACGAGCAGTACTTC
NA TRBJ2-1 NA TRBV7-2 CASSLGGSNNEQFF TGTGCCAGCAGCTTAGGAGGCAGCAACAATGAGCAGTTCTTC
NA TRBJ1-4 NA TRBV7-8 CASSRQVYSKRDEKLFF TGTGCCAGCAGCCGTCAAGTCTACTCGAAACGGGATGAAAAACTGTTTTTT
NA TRBJ2-7 NA TRBV6-6 CASSASYEQYF TGTGCCAGCAGCGCGTCCTACGAGCAGTACTTC
NA TRBJ2-7 NA TRBV7-9 CASRPGVINEQYF TGTGCCAGCAGGCCGGGGGTGATCAACGAGCAGTACTTC
NA TRBJ1-4 few TRBV5-1 CASSLTGNEKLFF TGCGCCAGCAGCTTGACAGGGAATGAAAAACTGTTTTTT
NA TRBJ1-1 few TRBV10-2 CASSGAGQNTEAFF TGCGCCAGCAGTGGTGCAGGCCAGAACACTGAAGCTTTCTTT
TRBD1 TRBJ1-2 few TRBV6-1 CASSADRFYGYTF TGTGCCAGCAGTGCGGACAGGTTCTATGGCTACACCTTC
TRBD1 TRBJ1-2 NA TRBV9 CASSVVGQGGYGYTF TGTGCCAGCAGCGTAGTGGGACAGGGGGGCTATGGCTACACCTTC
NA TRBJ1-1 NA TRBV23-1 CASSQWFRIRSEAFF TGCGCCAGCAGTCAATGGTTCAGAATAAGATCTGAAGCTTTCTTT
NA TRBJ2-7 once TRBV15 CATSRDLGVLYEQYF TGTGCCACCAGCAGAGATTTAGGGGTTTTATACGAGCAGTACTTC
NA TRBJ2-7 NA TRBV11-2 CASSLVGSSGEQYF TGTGCCAGCAGCTTAGTTGGGTCCTCAGGGGAGCAGTACTTC
TRBD1 TRBJ2-7 NA TRBV6-1 CASSERGPGKYEQYF TGTGCCAGCAGTGAAAGGGGGCCGGGAAAATACGAGCAGTACTTC
NA TRBJ1-2 NA TRBV5-8 CASGEGRGYGYTF TGTGCCAGCGGGGAGGGGAGGGGCTATGGCTACACCTTC
TRBD1 TRBJ1-1 NA TRBV7-2 CASSYRGQTEAFF TGTGCCAGCAGCTACAGGGGGCAGACTGAAGCCTTCTTT
NA TRBJ1-6 NA TRBV6-1 CASSGRTDRSPLHF TGTGCCAGCAGTGGTCGAACAGATCGGTCACCCCTCCACTTT
NA TRBJ2-7 NA TRBV5-1 CASSLVAGSVEQYF TGCGCCAGCAGCCTGGTGGCGGGGTCGGTTGAGCAGTACTTC
TRBD2 TRBJ2-1 NA TRBV5-8 CASSLRGGAHNEQFF TGTGCCAGCAGCTTACGCGGGGGGGCCCACAATGAGCAGTTCTTC
TRBD2 TRBJ2-7 NA TRBV29-1 CSVEDRSFGGEQYF TGCAGCGTTGAAGATCGGTCTTTCGGGGGGGAGCAGTACTTC
NA TRBJ2-7 NA TRBV27 CASSLTSQSPSPYF TGTGCCAGCAGTTTAACATCGCAATCGCCTTCCCCATACTTC
TRBD1 TRBJ2-5 NA TRBV5-4 CASSWTGTGKETQYF TGTGCCAGCAGTTGGACCGGGACAGGGAAAGAGACCCAGTACTTC
NA TRBJ2-1 once TRBV19 CASERLGRGYNEQFF TGTGCCAGTGAGAGGTTGGGGCGGGGCTACAATGAGCAGTTCTTC
NA TRBJ2-7 NA TRBV30 CAWKVTYYEQYF TGTGCCTGGAAAGTAACTTACTACGAGCAGTACTTC
NA TRBJ2-1 NA TRBV30 CACHTVGSYNEQFF TGTGCCTGTCATACAGTGGGCTCCTACAATGAGCAGTTCTTC
NA TRBJ2-2 NA TRBV10-3 CAISVNGGNTGELFF TGTGCCATCAGTGTGAACGGGGGTAACACCGGGGAGCTGTTTTTT
TRBD1 TRBJ1-2 NA TRBV7-9 CASSLSDRGGGYTF TGTGCCAGCAGCTTATCCGACAGGGGCGGAGGCTACACCTTC